Below are 5 T cell receptor beta chains sequenced from a single sample in a study of PD-1 blockade in classical Hodgkin lymphoma. The repertoire was sequenced with immunoSEQ multiplex PCR; TCRdb's copy has only in-frame clones and lacks some. The repertoire includes tens of thousands of clones, about 83% of them detected once, and approximately 15% sits in the top ten. Time point described: cycle 4 day 1 (C4D1), after 5 to 7 weeks of nivolumab. Brentuximab vedotin exposure varied, and every patient relapsed after autologous stem cell transplantation. This specimen consisted of peripheral blood mononuclear cells (PBMCs), obtained before the fourth cycle of nivolumab. The receptors stem from a human donor with classical Hodgkin lymphoma.

This clone turned up a few times. V gene TRBV11-3 combines with J gene TRBJ1-3; D is undetermined. This CDR3 is 20 amino acids long. Trimming shortened V by 5 bases and J by 0 bases, and 26 bases separated the two germline ends. Germline assignment: CDR1 SGHNT and CDR2 YENEEA. The CDR3 region is CASSRGPGIGGLRSGNTIYF. As DNA, the CDR3 is TGTGCCAGCAGCCGAGGGCCGGGGATCGGAGGGCTCCGCTCTGGAAACACCATATATTTT.

The chain combines TRBV5-6 with TRBJ1-2, with D maybe TRBD1 (6 bases). The length of the CDR3 is 16 residues. The V and J ends lost 4 bases and 0 bases respectively, with 16 bases between them. Germline CDR1 is SGHDT and CDR2 is YYEEEE. In DNA, the CDR3 is TGTGCCAGCAGCCGCGCGGGGGGCGTAACTAACTATGGCTACACCTTC. It encodes CASSRAGGVTNYGYTF.

The chain links TRBV5-4 to TRBJ2-5; D tentatively reads TRBD1 or TRBD2 (5 bases each). V gave up 0 bases and J gave up 4 bases, with 10 bases separating them. Germline loops: CDR1 SGHNT, CDR2 YYREEE (reference sequence). CDR3 length: 14 amino acids. The CDR3 protein is CASSLGGSRETQYF. CDR3 coding DNA: TGTGCCAGCAGCTTGGGGGGGAGCAGAGAGACCCAGTACTTC. Full variable domain (remainder filled in from reference TRBV5-4 and TRBJ2-5): ETGVTQSPTHLIKTRGQQVTLRCSSQSGHNTVSWYQQALGQGPQFIFQYYREEENGRGNFPPRFSGLQFPNYSSELNVNALELDDSALYLCASSLGGSRETQYFGPGTRLLVL.

The chain carries TRBV7-2 and TRBJ2-3; D assignment may be TRBD1 or TRBD2 (5 bases each). The V gene lost 5 bases and the J gene lost 3 bases, with 12 bases spanning the gap. The CDR3 contains 14 residues. Per germline, CDR1 SGHTA and CDR2 FQGNSA. The CDR3 spells CASSPDWGTDTQYF. CDR3 nucleotide sequence: TGTGCCAGCAGCCCAGACTGGGGGACAGATACGCAGTATTTT.

This chain joins TRBV6-5 and TRBJ2-6, with D possibly being TRBD1 or TRBD2 (5 bases each). V gave up 2 bases and J gave up 0 bases, with 8 bases separating them. Germline CDR1 reads MNHEY; CDR2 reads SVGAGI. The CDR3 contains 16 residues. CDR3 in DNA: TGTGCCAGCAGTTACCCTGGGGGCTCTGGGGCCAACGTCCTGACTTTC. Protein product: CASSYPGGSGANVLTF.